In its sample, the clone carrying this T cell receptor (beta chain) was seen many times. CDR1 is PRHDT, CDR2 FYEKMQ, per germline (reference sequence). CDR3 length: 14 residues. J lost 2 bases, V lost 9 bases, and 9 bases had no gene match. The data were taken from a study of blood T cell repertoires in COVID-19. The overall study: There were acute and convalescent COVID-19 samples, and they came from the United States, Italy and Spain.

Clones were sequenced by immunoSEQ multiplex PCR, and TCRdb holds only the in-frame ones, with some missing. The sample records fewer than 95,000 clones, 74% being singletons. The Seattle site enrolled patients during active infection and followed them longitudinally. The genes are TRBV13 and TRBJ2-7; 8 nucleotides match TRBD1. The specimen was peripheral blood. The receptor's source is a man between 65 and 85 years old with COVID-19, enrolled during active disease. The DNA of the CDR3 is TGTGCCAGTAGCCGGGACAGGAGCCCCTACGAGCAGTACTTC. Translation gives CASSRDRSPYEQYF.